This paragraph covers one T cell receptor beta chain sequence. This specimen belongs to a study of CD8+ T cells in alopecia areata. RNA, once extracted, was reverse transcribed into cDNA for use as the sequencing template. Clones were read by immunoSEQ multiplex PCR, and TCRdb kept only the in-frame ones, dropping some. This sample has about 180,000 clones, with about half found just once. Treatment described: oral pan-JAK inhibitor, 5-10 mg twice daily. V was clipped by 10 bases and J by 3 bases, with 19 bases between them. The germline CDR1 and CDR2 sequences are MDHEN and SYDVKM. The CDR3 has 14 amino acids.

This material consisted of CD8+ T cells sorted from blood, taken at approximately week 52, from a patient treated with tofacitinib. The chain employs TRBV28 and TRBJ2-7; a possible D gene is TRBD1 (6 bases). The receptor was derived from a human donor with alopecia areata. CDR3 amino acids: CATKTGAFVYEQYF. The CDR3, as DNA: TGTGCCACCAAGACAGGTGCCTTTGTCTACGAGCAGTACTTC.